This T cell receptor beta chain was captured by sequencing in a study of beta chain features in type 1 diabetes. Blood was drawn once from each donor into heparinised tubes. The draws averaged around 120 mL. Markers CD45RO/CCR7/CD25/CD127/CD95/CD27 served to sort CD4+ naive, central memory, regulatory and stem cell-like memory cells. This CDR3 spans 15 amino acids. Between the trimmed V and J ends, which lost 1 base and 4 bases, there was a span of 13 bases. Germline values: CDR1 SNHLY, CDR2 FYNNEI. Since all of the isolated RNA was reverse transcribed, expressed TCRB transcripts were what got sequenced. The assay was immunoSEQ multiplex PCR, and TCRdb's table has in-frame clones only and misses some. The sample yields approximately 170,000 clones, approximately 9.9% seen once.

The sample comprised central memory CD4+ T cells from blood. The sequence was collected from a woman aged 18 to 35 in good health. The chain uses TRBV2 and TRBJ1-2; the D gene is possibly TRBD1 (5 bases). The CDR3 sequence: CASSEGFRGSYGYTF. In DNA form, the CDR3 reads TGTGCCAGCAGTGAAGGGTTCCGGGGGAGCTATGGCTACACCTTC.